This T cell receptor (beta chain) was profiled in a study of T cell responses to AZD1222 COVID-19 vaccine. Broader study findings: Donors were mostly white British, more females; clonal diversity possibly underestimated.

This clone was seen a few times. Its matching antigen is unknown. Generated by immunoSEQ multiplex PCR, the TCRdb table keeps only in-frame clones and is missing some. The profile shows roughly 180,000 clones, about 94% of them singletons. The CDR3 sequence is 16 residues long. J gave up 1 base and V 3 bases, and 3 bases lay outside the gene matches. Germline CDR1 LNHDA, CDR2 SQIVND (reference sequence). The source was peripheral blood, collected on day 0 of AZD1222 vaccination. The V and J genes are TRBV19 and TRBJ2-1; 10 bases are a match to TRBD2. This clonotype originated in an adult in good health. The CDR3 here is CASSISAGGSYNEQFF. CDR3 sequence (DNA): TGTGCCAGTAGTATCTCAGCGGGAGGGTCCTACAATGAGCAGTTCTTC.